A selection of T cell receptor beta chains follows, all from one sample in a study of neurological immune-mediated disorders. TCRdb re-called the 5' RACE reads through MiXCR, storing one row per CDR3 protein. In the table there are about 40,000 distinct CDR3 sequences, about 14% of which are singletons. Specimen: CD4+ T cells from blood. These receptors were taken from a woman aged 60-75 years with HTLV-1-associated myelopathy (HAM/TSP). The CDR3 runs from the conserved cysteine through the conserved F or W. D genes are given only for firm matches. Size values are once, few and many counts, or a class for expanded clones, and some rows have none.

many,-,TRBJ1-3,TRBV6-5,CASSLGRTSGNTIYF,TGTGCCAGCAGTCTGGGACGGACCTCTGGAAACACCATATATTTT
many,TRBD1,TRBJ1-1,TRBV5-1,CASSIGTGRHTEAFF,TGCGCCAGCAGCATCGGGACAGGGAGGCACACTGAAGCTTTCTTT
many,TRBD2,TRBJ2-1,TRBV10-3,CAISESGLAGGNEQFF,TGTGCCATCAGTGAGTCGGGACTAGCGGGGGGCAATGAGCAGTTCTTC
many,TRBD1,TRBJ2-3,TRBV5-1,CASSLDTGTGFYNTQYF,TGCGCCAGCAGCTTGGATACCGGGACAGGGTTCTATAATACGCAGTATTTT
-,TRBD2,TRBJ2-3,TRBV6-6,CDSRTGLRTDTQYF,TGTGACAGCAGAACGGGACTACGCACAGATACGCAGTATTTT
many,-,TRBJ2-3,TRBV20-1,CSARVGGGTQYF,TGCAGTGCTAGAGTTGGTGGTGGTACGCAGTATTTT
many,-,TRBJ2-3,TRBV5-1,CASSLLAKRFPEGTDTQYF,TGCGCCAGCAGCTTGCTTGCAAAGCGGTTCCCAGAGGGCACAGATACGCAGTATTTT
many,-,TRBJ1-1,TRBV5-1,CAPVGNTEAFF,TGCGCGCCGGTGGGGAACACTGAAGCTTTCTTT
many,-,TRBJ2-2,TRBV7-7,CASSLLRDTGELFF,TGTGCCAGCAGCTTATTACGGGACACCGGGGAGCTGTTTTTT
many,TRBD1,TRBJ2-7,TRBV7-2,CASSWGTGAGEQYF,TGTGCCAGCAGCTGGGGGACAGGGGCGGGAGAGCAGTACTTC
many,-,TRBJ1-1,TRBV5-4,CASSLGASNTEAFF,TGTGCCAGCAGCTTAGGGGCTTCGAACACTGAAGCTTTCTTT